This entry is about one T cell receptor (beta chain). Its cognate antigen is unknown. This sample stems from a study of T cells in narcolepsy. Study-level information: Healthy controls were enrolled alongside patients with narcolepsy type 1 or type 2. General study points: Comparing one patient's CSF and blood CD4+ clonotypes highlighted HCRT- and TRIB2-specific autoreactive clonotypes. Autoreactive clonotypes reportedly recurred in blood of same and different patients, not controls.

The trim removed 7 bases at V and 8 bases at J, leaving 7 bases unmatched. The CDR3 sequence is 12 residues long. Germline V CDR1 and CDR2: PRHDT, FYEKMQ (reference sequence). Libraries were prepared by immunoSEQ multiplex PCR; TCRdb keeps only in-frame clonotypes and omits some of them. This sample has 600 to 850 clones, with around 28% found just once. The rearrangement joins TRBV13 to TRBJ1-1, with TRBD1 identical over 7 bases. This sequence was found in a human donor with narcolepsy. The sample comprised cultured CD8+ T cells from cerebrospinal fluid. For the CDR3, the DNA is TGTGCCAGCACCTCTCGGACAGGAGAAGCTTTCTTT. It codes for CASTSRTGEAFF. The whole variable domain, filled in from reference TRBV13 and TRBJ1-1, reads AAGVIQSPRHLIKEKRETATLKCYPIPRHDTVYWYQQGPGQDPQFLISFYEKMQSDKGSIPDRFSAQQFSDYHSELNMSSLELGDSALYFCASTSRTGEAFFGQGTRLTVV.